This T cell receptor beta chain was observed in a study of cytomegalovirus exposure and HLA in healthy donors. Some clones are missing from TCRdb's copy, which holds only in-frame ones; the method was immunoSEQ multiplex PCR. Seen here are about 130,000 clones, roughly 91% observed once, and the top ten hold approximately 3.3%. Deletions cut 6 bases from V and 1 base from J, with 9 bases between. From germline, CDR1 is MNHEY and CDR2 SMNVEV (reference sequence). The CDR3 loop spans 13 amino acids. The chain carries TRBV27 and TRBJ1-1; weak D call: TRBD1 (5 bases). This TCR was sampled from a man under 40 in good health and CMV-seronegative. The sample taken for sequencing was PBMCs. CDR3 sequence reads: CASRVGGNTEAFF. For the CDR3, the DNA is TGTGCCAGCAGGGTGGGGGGGAACACTGAAGCTTTCTTT.